The present T cell receptor beta chain was sequenced within a study of blood T cell repertoires in COVID-19. Background on the study: There were acute and convalescent COVID-19 samples, and they came from the United States, Italy and Spain.

V shed 4 bases and J 7 bases; nucleotides not matched to a gene: 0. The CDR3 totals 12 residues. Germline CDR1 and CDR2: SGHTA and FQGTGA. Generated by immunoSEQ multiplex PCR, the TCRdb table keeps only in-frame clones and is missing some. Counted here are fewer than 300,000 clones, around 87% occurring once; the ten biggest clones make up around 1.5%. The rearrangement uses TRBV7-3 and TRBJ1-4; 7 bases fit TRBD1. The sequence came from a middle-aged woman who had recovered from COVID-19. The specimen was peripheral blood. This CDR3 is CASSSGGEKLFF. The DNA of the CDR3 is TGTGCCAGCAGCTCAGGGGGTGAAAAACTGTTTTTT.